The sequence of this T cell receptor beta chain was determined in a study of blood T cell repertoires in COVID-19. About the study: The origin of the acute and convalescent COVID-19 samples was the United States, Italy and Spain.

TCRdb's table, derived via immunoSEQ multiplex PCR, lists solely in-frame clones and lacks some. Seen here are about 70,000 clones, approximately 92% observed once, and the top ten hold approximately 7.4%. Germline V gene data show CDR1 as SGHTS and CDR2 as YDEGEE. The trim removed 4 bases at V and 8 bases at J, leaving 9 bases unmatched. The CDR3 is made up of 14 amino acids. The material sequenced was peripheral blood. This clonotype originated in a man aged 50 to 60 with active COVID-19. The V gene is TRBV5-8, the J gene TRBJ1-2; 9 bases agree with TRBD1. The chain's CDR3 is CASSAGTGYGGYTF. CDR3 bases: TGTGCCAGCAGCGCCGGGACAGGGTACGGAGGCTACACCTTC.